This TCR beta chain was found in a study of T cells after yellow fever vaccination. Whole-study findings and limits: The secondary response was weaker but peaked faster, day 5 versus 15. Sorted repertoires could include abundant contaminating clonotypes from bulk cells. The booster response re-showed most primary clones: more than 95% CD4, 88% CD8.

The V end lost 0 bases, the J end lost 3 bases, and 12 bases lay between the germline ends. Germline CDR1 is SGHRS and CDR2 is YFSETQ. The CDR3 is 15 residues long. One entry per CDR3 protein results from TCRdb running MiXCR on the 5' RACE reads. Of about 130,000 distinct CDR3 sequences in the sample, under 8.5% were seen once. This clonotype was recorded at least ten times. Its antigen remains unknown. The sample was CD4+ T cells sorted from PBMCs, taken 10 days after the first yellow fever vaccination. The genes are TRBV5-1 and TRBJ1-1, with D maybe TRBD1 (5 bases). The receptor was isolated from a man younger than 35 who received the YFV17D yellow fever vaccine. The CDR3 DNA follows: TGCGCCAGCAGCTTGGTTTTAGGGGCGGACACTGAAGCTTTCTTT. Protein: CASSLVLGADTEAFF. Complete variable domain (other parts from reference TRBV5-1 and TRBJ1-1): KAGVTQTPRYLIKTRGQQVTLSCSPISGHRSVSWYQQTPGQGLQFLFEYFSETQRNKGNFPGRFSGRQFSNSRSEMNVSTLELGDSALYLCASSLVLGADTEAFFGQGTRLTVV.